Below are 13 T cell receptor beta chains sequenced from a single sample in a study of blood T cell repertoires in COVID-19. This table comes from immunoSEQ multiplex PCR, and its TCRdb copy is limited to in-frame clones, with some not included. Of some 180,000 clones in the sample, roughly nine tenths were seen once. Sequenced sample: peripheral blood. These receptors originate from a man between 65 and 85 years old with active or convalescent COVID-19.

The chain carries TRBV6-2 or TRBV6-3 and TRBJ2-7; a weak D match, TRBD1 (5 bases). The CDR3 runs 13 residues. V gave up 4 bases and J gave up 2 bases, with 9 bases separating them. Germline assignment: CDR1 MNHEY and CDR2 SVGEGT. CDR3 loop: CASSFLGPYEQYF. CDR3 coding DNA: TGTGCCAGCAGTTTCCTGGGGCCCTACGAGCAGTACTTC.

The gene calls are TRBV27 and TRBJ1-1; 7 nucleotides match TRBD1. With 8 bases clipped from V and 4 bases from J, the junction kept 13 bases outside the gene matches. This CDR3 comprises 15 residues. Germline V gene data show CDR1 as MNHEY and CDR2 as SMNVEV (reference sequence). For the CDR3, the DNA is TGTGCCAGCTGGGTAAGGGGGCTCTTTGGCACTGAAGCTTTCTTT. Its translation: CASWVRGLFGTEAFF.

The chain uses TRBV3-1 (or the pseudogene TRBV3-2) and TRBJ1-1, with 7 bases matching TRBD1. This CDR3 is 13 amino acids long. V lost 5 bases to trimming and J lost 4 bases; unmatched junction nucleotides: 4. Looked up from germline, CDR1 is LGHDT and CDR2 is YNNKEL (reference sequence). The CDR3 sequence: CASSDRVATEAFF. DNA of the CDR3: TGTGCCAGCAGCGACAGGGTGGCCACTGAAGCTTTCTTT.

This chain links TRBV6-2 or TRBV6-3 with TRBJ1-4, with 8 bases matching TRBD1. The CDR3 extends over 16 amino acids. Germline CDR1 reads MNHEY; CDR2 reads SVGEGT. V dropped 2 bases and J dropped 2; count of bases not matched to a gene: 4. The CDR3 DNA reads TGTGCCAGCAGTTACCGACAGGGGAGGACTAATGAAAAACTGTTTTTT. Protein sequence: CASSYRQGRTNEKLFF.

On this clone: At the DNA level, this CDR3 is encoded by other sequences in the same sample as well. The rearrangement links TRBV18 to TRBJ1-4; 7 bases map to TRBD1. CDR1 and CDR2 from the germline V gene are KGHSH and LQKENI. V shed 0 bases and J 8 bases; nucleotides not matched to a gene: 6. CDR3 length: 15 residues. CDR3 sequence reads: CASSPPGQGGEKLFF. The CDR3 nucleotides are TGTGCCAGCTCACCACCTGGGCAGGGGGGAGAAAAACTGTTTTTT. The variable domain in full, with the rest retrieved from reference TRBV18 and TRBJ1-4, is NAGVMQNPRHLVRRRGQEARLRCSPMKGHSHVYWYRQLPEEGLKFMVYLQKENIIDESGMPKERFSAEFPKEGPSILRIQQVVRGDSAAYFCASSPPGQGGEKLFFGSGTQLSVL.

The chain combines TRBV18 with TRBJ2-1; D may be TRBD1 (6 bases). The CDR3 length is 14 residues. Trimming removed 6 bases at V and 6 bases at J, with 15 bases between. The germline CDR1 and CDR2 sequences are KGHSH and LQKENI. The CDR3 sequence is CASSPGHGFNEQFF. In nucleotides, the CDR3 is TGTGCCAGCTCGCCGGGACATGGTTTCAATGAGCAGTTCTTC.

This chain joins TRBV5-8 and TRBJ1-5, with 10 bases that match TRBD1. J was trimmed by 9 bases and V by 5 bases; bases with no gene match: 11. The CDR3 loop spans 15 amino acids. The germline V gene encodes CDR1 SGHTS and CDR2 YDEGEE. The CDR3 DNA is TGTGCCAGCAGATTAGGACAGGGGGTATCAAGGCCCCAGCATTTT. Translation gives CASRLGQGVSRPQHF.

The chain links TRBV5-1 to TRBJ1-1, with a weak D call TRBD1 (6 bases). The V and J ends lost 2 bases and 1 base respectively, with 21 bases between them. The CDR3 totals 18 residues. Germline loops: CDR1 SGHRS, CDR2 YFSETQ. CDR3 in amino acids: CASSLPSRGGGGNTEAFF. The CDR3 DNA follows: TGCGCCAGCAGCTTACCCTCCCGAGGGGGAGGGGGGAACACTGAAGCTTTCTTT.

V gene TRBV6-2 or TRBV6-3 combines with J gene TRBJ1-2; 9 bases fit TRBD1. Germline assignment: CDR1 MNHEY and CDR2 SVGEGT. The trim removed 5 bases at V and 0 bases at J, leaving 4 bases unmatched. The CDR3 is made up of 15 amino acids. CDR3 bases: TGTGCCAGCAGTCCGGGACAGGGAGCTAACTATGGCTACACCTTC. Encoded protein: CASSPGQGANYGYTF.

The chain uses TRBV28 and TRBJ2-1; D possibly corresponds to TRBD2 (6 bases). This CDR3 contains 15 residues. In germline, CDR1 is MDHEN, CDR2 SYDVKM. Trimming pared 6 bases from V and 2 bases from J, leaving 14 bases between. The CDR3 DNA follows: TGTGCCAGCAGACCCGGGACTTCACCCTACAATGAGCAGTTCTTC. Translation gives CASRPGTSPYNEQFF. The entire variable domain, with the rest obtained from reference TRBV28 and TRBJ2-1, is as follows: DVKVTQSSRYLVKRTGEKVFLECVQDMDHENMFWYRQDPGLGLRLIYFSYDVKMKEKGDIPEGYSVSREKKERFSLILESASTNQTSMYLCASRPGTSPYNEQFFGPGTRLTVL.

This chain joins TRBV11-3 and TRBJ2-5; no reliable D call. The germline CDR1 and CDR2 sequences are SGHNT and YENEEA. The CDR3 runs 13 residues. V was shortened by 2 bases and J by 4 bases, with 8 bases between the two germline ends. The CDR3 sequence: CASSLMAGETQYF. The DNA for the CDR3 is TGTGCCAGCAGCTTAATGGCAGGAGAGACCCAGTACTTC.

This rearrangement joins TRBV28 to TRBJ2-2; D might be TRBD2 (5 bases). Germline V gene lookup returns CDR1 MDHEN and CDR2 SYDVKM. The germline V and J ends were trimmed by 6 bases and 0 bases, with 11 bases remaining between them. This CDR3 is built from 15 residues. In DNA form, the CDR3 reads TGTGCCAGCAGGCCAGTCGGGGCGAACACCGGGGAGCTGTTTTTT. Translated, it gives CASRPVGANTGELFF.

The chain couples TRBV7-9 to TRBJ1-1; D unresolved. Germline loops: CDR1 SEHNR, CDR2 FQNEAQ (reference sequence). With 2 bases removed from V and 6 bases from J, the gap between germline ends came to 7 bases. The CDR3 runs to 12 residues. The CDR3 here is CASSLTVSEAFF. The CDR3, as DNA: TGTGCCAGCAGCTTAACAGTCTCTGAAGCTTTCTTT.